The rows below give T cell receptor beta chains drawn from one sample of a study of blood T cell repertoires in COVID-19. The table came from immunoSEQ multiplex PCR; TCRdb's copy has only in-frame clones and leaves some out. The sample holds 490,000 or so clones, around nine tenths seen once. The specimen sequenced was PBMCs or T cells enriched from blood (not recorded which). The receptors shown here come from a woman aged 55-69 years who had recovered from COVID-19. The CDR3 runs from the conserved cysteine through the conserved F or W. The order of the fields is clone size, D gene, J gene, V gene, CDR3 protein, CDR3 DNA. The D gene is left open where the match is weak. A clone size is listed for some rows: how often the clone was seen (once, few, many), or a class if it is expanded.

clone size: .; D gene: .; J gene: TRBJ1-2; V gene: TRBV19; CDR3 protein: CASTSTELYGYTF; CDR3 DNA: TGTGCCAGTACTTCGACAGAGCTCTATGGCTACACCTTC
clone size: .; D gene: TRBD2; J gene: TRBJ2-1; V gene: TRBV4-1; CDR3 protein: CASSPSYVAGEDEQFF; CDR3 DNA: TGCGCCAGCAGCCCTTCTTATGTAGCGGGGGAGGATGAGCAGTTCTTC
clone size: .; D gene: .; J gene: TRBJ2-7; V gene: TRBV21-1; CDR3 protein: CASSKGGKAGVNYEQYF; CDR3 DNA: TGTGCCAGCAGCAAAGGAGGAAAAGCAGGGGTTAACTACGAGCAGTACTTC
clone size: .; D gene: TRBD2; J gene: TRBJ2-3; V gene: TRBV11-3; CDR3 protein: CASSLGVGGGGPDTQYF; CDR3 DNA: TGTGCCAGCAGCTTAGGAGTTGGCGGGGGGGGTCCAGATACGCAGTATTTT
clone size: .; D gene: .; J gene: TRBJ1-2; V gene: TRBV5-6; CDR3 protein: CASSFEVGYTF; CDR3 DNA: TGTGCCAGCAGCTTTGAGGTTGGCTACACCTTC
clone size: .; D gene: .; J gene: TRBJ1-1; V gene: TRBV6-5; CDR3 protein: CASSLDTFMNTEAFF; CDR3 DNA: TGTGCCAGCAGTTTAGACACCTTCATGAACACTGAAGCTTTCTTT
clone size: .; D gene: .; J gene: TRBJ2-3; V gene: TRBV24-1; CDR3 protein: CATSDPRNRVTDTQYF; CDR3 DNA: TGTGCCACCAGTGACCCGCGTAACAGGGTCACAGATACGCAGTATTTT
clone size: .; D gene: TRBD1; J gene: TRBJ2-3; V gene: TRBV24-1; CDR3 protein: CATSDPGQGVADTQYF; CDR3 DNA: TGTGCCACCAGTGATCCGGGACAGGGGGTGGCAGATACGCAGTATTTT
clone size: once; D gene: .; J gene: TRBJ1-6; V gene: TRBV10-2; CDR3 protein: CASSEGARGSPLHF; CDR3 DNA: TGCGCCAGCAGTGAGGGGGCTAGGGGTTCACCCCTCCACTTT
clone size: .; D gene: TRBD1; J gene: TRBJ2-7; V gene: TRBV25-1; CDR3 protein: CASSETGGSYEQYF; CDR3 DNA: TGTGCCAGCAGTGAGACAGGGGGGTCCTACGAGCAGTACTTC
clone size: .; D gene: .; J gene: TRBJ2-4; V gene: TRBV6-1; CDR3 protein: CASSEAMAGKNIQYF; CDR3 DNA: TGTGCCAGCAGTGAAGCAATGGCAGGGAAAAACATTCAGTACTTC
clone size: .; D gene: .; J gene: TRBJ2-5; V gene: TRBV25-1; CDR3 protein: CASSEWRGQETQYF; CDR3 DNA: TGTGCCAGCAGTGAATGGCGCGGCCAAGAGACCCAGTACTTC
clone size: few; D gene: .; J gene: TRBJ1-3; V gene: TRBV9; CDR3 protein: CASSHSLPASGNTIYF; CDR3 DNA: TGTGCCAGCAGCCACAGCTTGCCAGCTTCTGGAAACACCATATATTTT
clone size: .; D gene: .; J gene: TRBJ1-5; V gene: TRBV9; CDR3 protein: CASSVAGDSNQPQHF; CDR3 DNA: TGTGCCAGCAGCGTAGCAGGGGATAGCAATCAGCCCCAGCATTTT
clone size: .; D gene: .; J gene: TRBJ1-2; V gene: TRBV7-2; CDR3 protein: CASSLWGLNGYTF; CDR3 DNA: TGTGCCAGCAGCTTATGGGGGCTTAATGGCTACACCTTC
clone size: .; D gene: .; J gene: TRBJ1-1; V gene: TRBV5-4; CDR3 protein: CASSTGQISNTEAFF; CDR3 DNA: TGTGCCAGCAGCACTGGACAGATTTCCAACACTGAAGCTTTCTTT
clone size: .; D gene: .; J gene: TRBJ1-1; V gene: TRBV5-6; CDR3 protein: CASSLGGSRTEAFF; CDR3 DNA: TGTGCCAGCAGCTTGGGGGGCTCGCGGACTGAAGCTTTCTTT
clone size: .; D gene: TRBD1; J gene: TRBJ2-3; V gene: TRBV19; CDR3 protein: CASSKGAPDTQYF; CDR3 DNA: TGTGCCAGTAGTAAGGGGGCCCCAGATACGCAGTATTTT
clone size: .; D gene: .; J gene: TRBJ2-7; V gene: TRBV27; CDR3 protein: CASSLSGGPSYEQYF; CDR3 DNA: TGTGCCAGCAGTTTAAGTGGCGGCCCCTCCTACGAGCAGTACTTC
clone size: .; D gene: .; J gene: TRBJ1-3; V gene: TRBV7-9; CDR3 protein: CASSPDSAGNTIYF; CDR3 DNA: TGTGCCAGCAGCCCCGACAGCGCTGGAAACACCATATATTTT
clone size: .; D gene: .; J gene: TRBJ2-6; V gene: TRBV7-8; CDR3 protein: CASSFAGSGANVLTF; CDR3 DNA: TGTGCCAGCAGCTTTGCAGGGTCTGGGGCCAACGTCCTGACTTTC
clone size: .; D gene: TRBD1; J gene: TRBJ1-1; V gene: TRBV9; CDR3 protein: CASSSYDQGADTEAFF; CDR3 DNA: TGTGCCAGCAGCTCCTACGACCAGGGGGCGGACACTGAAGCTTTCTTT
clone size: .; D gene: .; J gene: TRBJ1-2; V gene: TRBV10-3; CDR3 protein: CAIYSRGYTF; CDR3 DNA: TGTGCCATCTATTCGAGGGGCTACACCTTC
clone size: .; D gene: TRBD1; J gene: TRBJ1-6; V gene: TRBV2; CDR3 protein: CASSKPGQGESPLHF; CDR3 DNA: TGTGCCAGCAGTAAACCGGGACAGGGGGAATCACCCCTCCACTTT
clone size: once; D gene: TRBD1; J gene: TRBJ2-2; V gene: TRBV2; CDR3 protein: CASNGQGAGELFF; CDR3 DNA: TGTGCCAGCAACGGACAGGGGGCCGGGGAGCTGTTTTTT
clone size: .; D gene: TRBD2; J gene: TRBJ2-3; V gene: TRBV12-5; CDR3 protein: CASGLGSGLADTQYF; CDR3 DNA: TGTGCTAGTGGGTTGGGTAGCGGGCTAGCTGATACGCAGTATTTT
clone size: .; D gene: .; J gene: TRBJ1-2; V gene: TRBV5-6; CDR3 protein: CASSLGSGTIYGYTF; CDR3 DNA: TGTGCCAGCAGCTTGGGGTCCGGGACAATCTATGGCTACACCTTC
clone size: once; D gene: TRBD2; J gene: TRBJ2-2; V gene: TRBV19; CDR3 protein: CASSTPGGTNTGELFF; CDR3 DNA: TGTGCCAGTAGTACCCCCGGGGGGACGAACACCGGGGAGCTGTTTTTT
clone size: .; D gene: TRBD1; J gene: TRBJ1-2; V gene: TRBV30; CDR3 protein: CAWSVQGQGLGYTF; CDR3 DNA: TGTGCCTGGAGTGTACAAGGACAGGGCCTGGGCTACACCTTC
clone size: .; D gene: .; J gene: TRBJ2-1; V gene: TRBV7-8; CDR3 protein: CASSPRWPSSYNEQFF; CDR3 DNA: TGTGCCAGCAGCCCTAGGTGGCCCAGCTCCTACAATGAGCAGTTCTTC
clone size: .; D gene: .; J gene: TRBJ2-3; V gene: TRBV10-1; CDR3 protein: CASSEVRRTGSTDTQYF; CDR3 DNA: TGCGCCAGCAGTGAGGTCCGTAGGACTGGGAGCACAGATACGCAGTATTTT
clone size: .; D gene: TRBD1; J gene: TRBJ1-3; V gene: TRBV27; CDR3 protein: CASRAGTGSGNTIYF; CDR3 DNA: TGTGCCAGCAGGGCAGGGACAGGGTCTGGAAACACCATATATTTT
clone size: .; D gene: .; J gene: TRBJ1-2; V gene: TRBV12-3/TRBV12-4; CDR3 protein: CASSLQGSYGYTF; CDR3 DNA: TGTGCCAGCAGTCTACAGGGATCCTATGGCTACACCTTC
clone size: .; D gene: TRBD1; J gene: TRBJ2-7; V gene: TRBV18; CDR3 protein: CASSLQGESGYEQYF; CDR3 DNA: TGTGCCAGCTCCCTTCAGGGGGAGTCAGGGTACGAGCAGTACTTC
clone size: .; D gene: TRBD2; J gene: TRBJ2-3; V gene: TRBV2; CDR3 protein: CASAGRRGVTDTQYF; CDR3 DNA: TGTGCCAGCGCCGGCCGGCGGGGGGTGACAGATACGCAGTATTTT
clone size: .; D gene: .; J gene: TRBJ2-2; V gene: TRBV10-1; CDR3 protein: CASSSSGNTGELFF; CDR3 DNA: TGCGCCAGCAGCTCGAGCGGGAACACCGGGGAGCTGTTTTTT
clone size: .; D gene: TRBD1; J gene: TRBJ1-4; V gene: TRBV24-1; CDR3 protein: CATSEGQGPYNEKLFF; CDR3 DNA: TGTGCCACCAGTGAGGGACAGGGGCCCTATAATGAAAAACTGTTTTTT
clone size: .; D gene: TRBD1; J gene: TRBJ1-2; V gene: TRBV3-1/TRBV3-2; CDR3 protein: CASSQGDRTYGYTF; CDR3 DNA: TGTGCCAGCAGCCAAGGGGACAGGACGTATGGCTACACCTTC
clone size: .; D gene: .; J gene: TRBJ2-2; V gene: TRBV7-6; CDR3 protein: CASSPGGLGNTGELFF; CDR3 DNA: TGTGCCAGCAGTCCCGGGGGACTGGGGAACACCGGGGAGCTGTTTTTT
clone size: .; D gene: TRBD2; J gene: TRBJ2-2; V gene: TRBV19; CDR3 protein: CASGGSGGKTGELFF; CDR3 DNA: TGTGCCAGTGGAGGTAGCGGGGGGAAGACCGGGGAGCTGTTTTTT